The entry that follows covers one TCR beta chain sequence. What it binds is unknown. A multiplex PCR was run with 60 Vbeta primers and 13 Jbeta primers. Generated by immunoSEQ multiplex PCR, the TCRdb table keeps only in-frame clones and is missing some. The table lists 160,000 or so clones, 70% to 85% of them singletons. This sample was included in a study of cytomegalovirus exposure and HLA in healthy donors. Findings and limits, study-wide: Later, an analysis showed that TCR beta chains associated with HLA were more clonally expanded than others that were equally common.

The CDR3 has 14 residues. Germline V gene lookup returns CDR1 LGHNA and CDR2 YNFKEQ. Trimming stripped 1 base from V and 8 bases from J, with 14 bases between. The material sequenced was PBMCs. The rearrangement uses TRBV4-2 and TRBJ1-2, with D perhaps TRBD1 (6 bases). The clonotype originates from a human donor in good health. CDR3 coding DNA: TGTGCCAGCAGCCAAGCGGCAGGGGAACGGGGCTACACCTTC. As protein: CASSQAAGERGYTF.